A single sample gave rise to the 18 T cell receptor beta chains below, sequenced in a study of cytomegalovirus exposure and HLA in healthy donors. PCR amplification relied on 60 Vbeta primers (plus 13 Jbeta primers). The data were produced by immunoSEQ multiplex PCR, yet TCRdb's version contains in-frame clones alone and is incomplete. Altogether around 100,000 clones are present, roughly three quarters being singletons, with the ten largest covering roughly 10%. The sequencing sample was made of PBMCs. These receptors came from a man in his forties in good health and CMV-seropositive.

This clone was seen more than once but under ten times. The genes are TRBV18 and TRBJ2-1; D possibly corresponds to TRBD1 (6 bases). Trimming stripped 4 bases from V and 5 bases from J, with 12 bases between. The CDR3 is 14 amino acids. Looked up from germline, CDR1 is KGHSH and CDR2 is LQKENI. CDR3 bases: TGTGCCAGCTCACACGACAGGATCCACAATGAGCAGTTCTTC. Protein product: CASSHDRIHNEQFF.

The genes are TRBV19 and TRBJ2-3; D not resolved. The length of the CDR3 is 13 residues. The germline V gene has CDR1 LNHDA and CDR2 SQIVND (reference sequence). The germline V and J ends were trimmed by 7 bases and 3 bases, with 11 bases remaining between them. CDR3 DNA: TGTGCCAGTACGGAGAGACGGACAGATACGCAGTATTTT. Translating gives CASTERRTDTQYF.

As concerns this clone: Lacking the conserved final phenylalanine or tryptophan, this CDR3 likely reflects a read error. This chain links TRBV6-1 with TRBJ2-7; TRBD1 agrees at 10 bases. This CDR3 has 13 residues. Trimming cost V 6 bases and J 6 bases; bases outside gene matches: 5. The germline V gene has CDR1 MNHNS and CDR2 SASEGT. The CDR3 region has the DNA TGTGCCAGCAGCGGGGACAGGGGTATCGAGCAGTACATC. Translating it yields CASSGDRGIEQYI.

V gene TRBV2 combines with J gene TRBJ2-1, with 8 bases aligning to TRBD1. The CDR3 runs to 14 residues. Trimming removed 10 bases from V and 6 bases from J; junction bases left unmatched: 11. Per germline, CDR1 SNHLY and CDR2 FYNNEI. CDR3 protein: CATLRQGTSNEQFF. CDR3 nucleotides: TGTGCCACCTTGAGACAGGGGACCTCCAATGAGCAGTTCTTC.

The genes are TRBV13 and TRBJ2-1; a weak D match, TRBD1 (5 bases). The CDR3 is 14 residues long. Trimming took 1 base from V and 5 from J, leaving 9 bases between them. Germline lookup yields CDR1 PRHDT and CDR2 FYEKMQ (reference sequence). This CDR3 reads CASSLVGQNNEQFF. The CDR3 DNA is TGTGCCAGCAGCTTAGTCGGACAAAACAATGAGCAGTTCTTC.

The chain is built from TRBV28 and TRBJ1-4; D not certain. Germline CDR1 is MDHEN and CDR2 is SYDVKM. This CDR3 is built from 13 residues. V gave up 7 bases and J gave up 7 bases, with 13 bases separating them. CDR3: CASNPSGSEKLFF. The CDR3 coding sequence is TGTGCCAGCAACCCCTCCGGGAGTGAAAAACTGTTTTTT.

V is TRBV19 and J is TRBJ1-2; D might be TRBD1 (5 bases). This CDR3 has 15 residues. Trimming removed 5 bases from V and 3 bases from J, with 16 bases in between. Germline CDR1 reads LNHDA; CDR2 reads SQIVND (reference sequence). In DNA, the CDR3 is TGTGCCAGTAGTCAAACACGACAGACTCACTATGGCTACACCTTC. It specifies CASSQTRQTHYGYTF.

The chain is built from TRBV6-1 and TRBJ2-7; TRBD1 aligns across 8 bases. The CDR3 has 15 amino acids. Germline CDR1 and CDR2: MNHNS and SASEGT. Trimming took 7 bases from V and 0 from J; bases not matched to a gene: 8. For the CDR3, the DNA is TGTGCCAGCACTGGAAGGACAGGGAGCTCCTACGAGCAGTACTTC. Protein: CASTGRTGSSYEQYF.

The CDR3 nucleotides read TGTGCCAGCACTGGACAGGGAGTCCCTCAGCCCCAGCATTTT. Translated, it gives CASTGQGVPQPQHF. The rearrangement links TRBV2 to TRBJ1-5, with 8 bases matching TRBD1. V shed 7 bases, J shed 6 bases, and the junction held 8 bases outside the gene matches. The CDR3 totals 14 residues. CDR1 and CDR2 (germline): SNHLY, FYNNEI.

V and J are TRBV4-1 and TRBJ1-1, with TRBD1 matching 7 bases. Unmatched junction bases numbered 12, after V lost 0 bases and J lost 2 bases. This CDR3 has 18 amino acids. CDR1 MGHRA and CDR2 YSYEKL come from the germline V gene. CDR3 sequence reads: CASSQDVGTGVYNTEAFF. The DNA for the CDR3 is TGCGCCAGCAGCCAAGATGTTGGTACAGGGGTATACAACACTGAAGCTTTCTTT.

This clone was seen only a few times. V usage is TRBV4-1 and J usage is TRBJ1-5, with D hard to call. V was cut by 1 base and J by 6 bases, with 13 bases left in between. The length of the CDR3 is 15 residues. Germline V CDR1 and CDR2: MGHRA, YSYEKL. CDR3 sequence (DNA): TGCGCCAGCAGCCAAGGTCATCGAGAGCTTCAGCCCCAGCATTTT. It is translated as CASSQGHRELQPQHF.

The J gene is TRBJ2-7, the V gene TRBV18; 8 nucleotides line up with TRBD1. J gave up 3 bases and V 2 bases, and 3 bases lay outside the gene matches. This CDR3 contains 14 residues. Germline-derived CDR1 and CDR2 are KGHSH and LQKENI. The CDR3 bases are TGTGCCAGCTCACCAAGGACAGGGAGCTACGAGCAGTACTTC. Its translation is CASSPRTGSYEQYF.

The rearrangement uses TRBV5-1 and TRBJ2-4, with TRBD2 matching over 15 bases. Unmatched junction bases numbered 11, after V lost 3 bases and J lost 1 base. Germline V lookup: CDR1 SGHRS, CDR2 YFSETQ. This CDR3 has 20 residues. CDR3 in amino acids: CASSYTPGLAGGGAKNIQYF. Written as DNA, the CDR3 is TGCGCCAGCAGCTACACCCCGGGACTAGCGGGAGGAGGGGCCAAAAACATTCAGTACTTC. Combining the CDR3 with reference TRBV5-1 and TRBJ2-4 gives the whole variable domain KAGVTQTPRYLIKTRGQQVTLSCSPISGHRSVSWYQQTPGQGLQFLFEYFSETQRNKGNFPGRFSGRQFSNSRSEMNVSTLELGDSALYLCASSYTPGLAGGGAKNIQYFGAGTRLSVL.

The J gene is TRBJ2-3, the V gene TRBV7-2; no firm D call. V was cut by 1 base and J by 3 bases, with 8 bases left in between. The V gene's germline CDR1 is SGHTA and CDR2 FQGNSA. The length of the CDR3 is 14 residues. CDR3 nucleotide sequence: TGTGCCAGCAGCTTAGACTTTTCAACAGATACGCAGTATTTT. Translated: CASSLDFSTDTQYF.

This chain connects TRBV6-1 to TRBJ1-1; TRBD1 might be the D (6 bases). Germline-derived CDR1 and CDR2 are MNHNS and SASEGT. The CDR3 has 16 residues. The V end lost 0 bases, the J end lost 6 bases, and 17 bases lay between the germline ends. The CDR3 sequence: CASSEATGPWSAEAFF. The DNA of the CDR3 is TGTGCCAGCAGTGAAGCCACAGGGCCCTGGAGCGCTGAAGCTTTCTTT.

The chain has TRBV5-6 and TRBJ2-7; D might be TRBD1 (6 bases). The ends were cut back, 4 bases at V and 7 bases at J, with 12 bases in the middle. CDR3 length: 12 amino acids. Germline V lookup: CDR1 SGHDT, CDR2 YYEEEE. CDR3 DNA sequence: TGTGCCAGCAGCGGGCAGGGGTGGGAGCAGTACGTC. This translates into CASSGQGWEQYV.

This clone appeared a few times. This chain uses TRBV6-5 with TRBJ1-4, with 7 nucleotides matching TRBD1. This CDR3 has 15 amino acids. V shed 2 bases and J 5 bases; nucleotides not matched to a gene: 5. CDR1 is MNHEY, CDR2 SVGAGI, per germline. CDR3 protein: CASSYRTGLNEKLFF. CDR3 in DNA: TGTGCCAGCAGTTACAGGACAGGCCTGAATGAAAAACTGTTTTTT.

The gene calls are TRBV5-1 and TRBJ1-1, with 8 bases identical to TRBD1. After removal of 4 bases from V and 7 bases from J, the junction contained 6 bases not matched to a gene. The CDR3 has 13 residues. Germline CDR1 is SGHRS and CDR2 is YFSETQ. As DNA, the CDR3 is TGCGCCAGCAGCGAGGGACAGGCAAATGAAGCTTTCTTT. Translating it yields CASSEGQANEAFF. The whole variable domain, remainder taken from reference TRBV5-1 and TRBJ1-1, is KAGVTQTPRYLIKTRGQQVTLSCSPISGHRSVSWYQQTPGQGLQFLFEYFSETQRNKGNFPGRFSGRQFSNSRSEMNVSTLELGDSALYLCASSEGQANEAFFGQGTRLTVV.